The TCR beta chain described here comes from a study of T cell repertoires in cytomegalovirus infection. Across the whole study: Researchers turned to recently identified HLA-C-restricted CMV epitopes as well as well-studied HLA-B-restricted ones. Indications came from public TCR beta signatures; they pointed to CMV infection and to a matching HLA type. Notes on the study in general: Cumulative public TCR beta family frequency identified CMV carriers with the relevant HLA. Clonotype analysis showed dominance of the ex vivo response by HLA-C-restricted CMV-specific TCR beta clonotypes.

TCRdb reanalysed the reads using MiXCR and keeps one entry per CDR3 protein. Of hundreds of thousands of distinct CDR3 sequences listed, roughly 42% are singletons. V was trimmed by 8 bases and J by 9 bases, leaving 24 bases between them. This CDR3 contains 15 residues. Of note for this clonotype: Its matching antigen is unknown.

The chain combines TRBV5-3 with TRBJ2-1, with TRBD2 as a possible D gene (9 bases). TRBV5-3 is reported as an ORF; its role is uncertain. The sample consisted of cultured PBMCs, taken from culture after CMV antigen stimulation. The receptor was derived from a human donor in good health (CMV status not recorded). Some clones in this sample may be carry-over from other donors' samples. The CDR3 region has the DNA TGTGCCAGCAGCCAGGGGGCTAGCGGGGCCCCTGAGCAGTTCTTC. As protein: CASSQGASGAPEQFF.